The clone carrying this T cell receptor beta chain was seen a handful of times. Its antigen is unknown. This specimen comes from a study of T cells after yellow fever vaccination. Study observations and caveats: Although most clonotypes did not, a small share appeared in both CD4 and CD8 compartments. Although the secondary response was weaker, it peaked faster, at day 5 versus 15.

This CDR3 is 17 amino acids long. Germline V gives CDR1 KGHSH, CDR2 LQKENI. Trimming took 1 base from V and 0 from J, leaving 13 bases between them. 5'RACE template switching generated TCR cDNA, adding a universal primer site and UMIs. TCRdb fed the 5' RACE reads into MiXCR, producing one record per CDR3 protein. Of 300,000 or so distinct CDR3 sequences listed, 6.5% to 8.5% are singletons. Sequences were derived from PBMCs, sampled roughly 46 days after the first yellow fever vaccination. The source of this sequence is a man younger than 30 who received the YFV17D yellow fever vaccine. The chain carries TRBV18 and TRBJ1-3; D remains ambiguous. The CDR3 nucleotides are TGTGCCAGCTCACCACTTCGAACAGCGAACTCTGGAAACACCATATATTTT. Protein sequence: CASSPLRTANSGNTIYF.